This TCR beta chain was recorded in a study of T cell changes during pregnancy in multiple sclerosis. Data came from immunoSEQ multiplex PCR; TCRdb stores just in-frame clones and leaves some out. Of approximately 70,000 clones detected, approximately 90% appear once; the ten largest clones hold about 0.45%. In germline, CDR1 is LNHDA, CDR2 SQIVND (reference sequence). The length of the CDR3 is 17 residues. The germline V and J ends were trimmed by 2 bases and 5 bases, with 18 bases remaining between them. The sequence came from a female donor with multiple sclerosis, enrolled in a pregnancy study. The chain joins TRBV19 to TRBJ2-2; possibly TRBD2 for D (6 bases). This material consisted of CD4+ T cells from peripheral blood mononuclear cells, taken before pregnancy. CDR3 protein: CASSIQVHWRETGELFF. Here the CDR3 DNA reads TGTGCCAGTAGTATACAGGTTCATTGGAGGGAAACCGGGGAGCTGTTTTTT.